The present T cell receptor beta chain was sequenced within a study of shared clonotypes between healthy human individuals. General study findings and limits: Naive subsets tended to show greater estimated richness than memory subsets. Inspection by rarefaction showed sorted-subset sequencing to be incomplete despite large depth.

For this clone: Antigen: not known.

Here immunoSEQ multiplex PCR was the method, and the copy in TCRdb shows in-frame clones only, minus some. The sample yields approximately 1.1 million clones, around three quarters seen once. Between the trimmed V and J ends, which lost 1 base and 7 bases, there was a span of 17 bases. Germline V gives CDR1 MNHNS, CDR2 SASEGT. The CDR3 extends over 16 amino acids. This chain uses TRBV6-1 with TRBJ1-5; perhaps TRBD1 as D (6 bases). The clonotype originates from a man aged 18 to 30 in good health. Some clones in this sample may be carry-over from other donors' samples. The sequencing input was memory CD4+ T cells from PBMCs. As to subset: CD45RA-negative fraction. CDR3 sequence (DNA): TGTGCCAGCAGTGAAGGGGGGCAGGCCTTGAGACAGCCCCAGCATTTT. It encodes CASSEGGQALRQPQHF.